This T cell receptor (beta chain) comes out of a study of cytomegalovirus exposure and HLA in healthy donors. The study's findings and limits: Investigators reported 150 to 200 TCR beta chains as tied to cytomegalovirus. Indistinguishable V segments such as TRBV6-2 and TRBV6-3 were excluded. Sequencing artifact likely explains a cluster of highly shared sequence variants. A missense DCLRE1C variant was associated with V- and J-gene trimming of TCR beta chains in a later analysis, and an independent cohort replicated the association.

With regard to this clone: Its antigen is still unknown.

A multiplex PCR was run with 60 Vbeta primers and 13 Jbeta primers. Using immunoSEQ multiplex PCR, the repertoire was profiled, and TCRdb retains in-frame clones only, with some absent. This sample has under 200,000 clones, with roughly 79% found just once. J lost 4 bases, V lost 6 bases, and 1 base had no gene match. The CDR3 extends over 13 amino acids. Germline assignment: CDR1 SNHLY and CDR2 FYNNEI. Sequencing input: PBMCs. The chain uses TRBV2 and TRBJ2-5; 11 nucleotides line up with TRBD2. This clonotype originated in a woman aged 25-40 years in good health and CMV-seropositive. The CDR3 protein is CASRGLAGETQYF. CDR3 in DNA: TGTGCCAGCAGAGGACTAGCGGGAGAGACCCAGTACTTC.